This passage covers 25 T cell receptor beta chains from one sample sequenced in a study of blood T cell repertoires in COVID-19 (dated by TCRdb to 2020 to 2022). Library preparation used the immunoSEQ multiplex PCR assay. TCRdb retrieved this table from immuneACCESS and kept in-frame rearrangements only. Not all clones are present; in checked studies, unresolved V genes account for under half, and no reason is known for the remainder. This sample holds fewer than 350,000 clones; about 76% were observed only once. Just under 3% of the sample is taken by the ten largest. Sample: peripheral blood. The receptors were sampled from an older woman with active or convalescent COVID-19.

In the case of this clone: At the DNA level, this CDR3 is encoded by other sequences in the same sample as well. The CDR3 is CASSIRLAGTDTQYF. The CDR3 coding sequence is TGTGCCAGTAGTATTAGACTAGCGGGCACAGATACGCAGTATTTT. The chain combines TRBV19 with TRBJ2-3; 9 bases agree with TRBD2. V lost 3 bases, J lost 1 base, and 2 bases stayed unmatched. CDR3 length equals 15 residues. Germline V lookup: CDR1 LNHDA, CDR2 SQIVND (reference sequence). The variable domain in full, with the rest retrieved from reference TRBV19 and TRBJ2-3, is DGGITQSPKYLFRKEGQNVTLSCEQNLNHDAMYWYRQDPGQGLRLIYYSQIVNDFQKGDIAEGYSVSREKKESFPLTVTSAQKNPTAFYLCASSIRLAGTDTQYFGPGTRLTVL.

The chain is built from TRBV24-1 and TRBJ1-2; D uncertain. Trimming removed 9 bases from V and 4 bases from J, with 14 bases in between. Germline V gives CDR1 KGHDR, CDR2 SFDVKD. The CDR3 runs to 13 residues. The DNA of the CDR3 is TGTGCCACCCCACTTTCCGGGTTCTATGGCTACACCTTC. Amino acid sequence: CATPLSGFYGYTF.

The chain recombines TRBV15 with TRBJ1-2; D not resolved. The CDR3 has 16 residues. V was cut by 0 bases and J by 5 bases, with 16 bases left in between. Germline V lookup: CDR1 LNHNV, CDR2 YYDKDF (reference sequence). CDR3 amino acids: CATSRENSPLIYGYTF. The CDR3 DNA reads TGTGCCACCAGCAGAGAGAACTCACCTCTTATATATGGCTACACCTTC.

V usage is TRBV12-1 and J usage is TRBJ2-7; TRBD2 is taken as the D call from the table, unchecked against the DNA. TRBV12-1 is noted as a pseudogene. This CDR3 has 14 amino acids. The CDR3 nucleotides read TGTGCCAGCAGCTTTATTTCCCCACTGTGGGAGCAGTACTTC. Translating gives CASSFISPLWEQYF.

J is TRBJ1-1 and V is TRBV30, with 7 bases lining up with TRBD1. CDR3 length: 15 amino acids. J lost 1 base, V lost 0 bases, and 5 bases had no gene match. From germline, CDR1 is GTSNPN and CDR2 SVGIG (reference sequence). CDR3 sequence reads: CAWSVSGGGNTEAFF. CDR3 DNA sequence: TGTGCCTGGAGTGTATCAGGGGGAGGGAACACTGAAGCTTTCTTT.

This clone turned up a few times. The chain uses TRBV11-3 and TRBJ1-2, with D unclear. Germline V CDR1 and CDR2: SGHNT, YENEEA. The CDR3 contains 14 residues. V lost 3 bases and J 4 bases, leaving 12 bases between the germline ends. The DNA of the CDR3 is TGTGCCAGCAGCTTTGTCGAACCGGGCTATGGCTACACCTTC. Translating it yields CASSFVEPGYGYTF.

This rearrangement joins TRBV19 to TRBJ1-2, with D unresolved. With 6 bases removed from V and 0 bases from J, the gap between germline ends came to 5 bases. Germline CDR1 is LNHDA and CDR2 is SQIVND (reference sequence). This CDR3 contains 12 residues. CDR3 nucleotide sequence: TGTGCCAGTAGGTTATCTAACTATGGCTACACCTTC. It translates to CASRLSNYGYTF.

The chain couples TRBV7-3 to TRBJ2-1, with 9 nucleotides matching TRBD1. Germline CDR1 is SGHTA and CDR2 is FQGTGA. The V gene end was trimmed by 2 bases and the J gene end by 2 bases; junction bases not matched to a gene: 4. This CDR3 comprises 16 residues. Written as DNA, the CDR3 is TGTGCCAGCAGCTTATACGGGACAGGGACCTACAATGAGCAGTTCTTC. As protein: CASSLYGTGTYNEQFF.

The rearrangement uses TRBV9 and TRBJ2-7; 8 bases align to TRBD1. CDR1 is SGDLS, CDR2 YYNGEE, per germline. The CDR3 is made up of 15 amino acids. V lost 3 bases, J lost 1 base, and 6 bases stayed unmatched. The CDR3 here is CASSATGGPSYEQYF. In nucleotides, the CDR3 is TGTGCCAGCAGCGCCACAGGGGGGCCATCCTACGAGCAGTACTTC.

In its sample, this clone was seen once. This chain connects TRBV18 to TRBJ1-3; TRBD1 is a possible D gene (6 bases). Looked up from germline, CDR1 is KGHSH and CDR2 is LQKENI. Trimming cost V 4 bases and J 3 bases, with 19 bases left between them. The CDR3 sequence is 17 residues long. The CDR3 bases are TGTGCCAGCTCACTCGGGGCGGACAGCGTGCGTGGAAACACCATATATTTT. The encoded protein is CASSLGADSVRGNTIYF. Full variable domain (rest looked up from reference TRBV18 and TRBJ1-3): NAGVMQNPRHLVRRRGQEARLRCSPMKGHSHVYWYRQLPEEGLKFMVYLQKENIIDESGMPKERFSAEFPKEGPSILRIQQVVRGDSAAYFCASSLGADSVRGNTIYFGEGSWLTVV.

The CDR3 spells CASSQEMAGPGKLFF. As DNA, the CDR3 is TGCGCCAGCAGCCAAGAAATGGCTGGGCCAGGGAAGCTGTTTTTT. This sequence joins TRBV4-3 and TRBJ1-4, with a weak D call TRBD1 (5 bases). Germline-derived CDR1 and CDR2 are LGHNA and YSLEER. CDR3 size: 15 residues. The V gene lost 0 bases and the J gene lost 14 bases, with 19 bases spanning the gap.

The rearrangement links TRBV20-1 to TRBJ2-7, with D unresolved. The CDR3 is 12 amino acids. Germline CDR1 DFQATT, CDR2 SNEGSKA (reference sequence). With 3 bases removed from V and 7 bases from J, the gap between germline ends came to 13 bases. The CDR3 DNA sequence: TGCAGTGCTAGTCGAGGTTCTAGGGAGCAGTACTTC. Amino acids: CSASRGSREQYF.

CDR3 region: CASSLAPSGGTDTQYF. The CDR3 nucleotides read TGCGCCAGCAGCTTGGCCCCTAGCGGGGGGACAGATACGCAGTATTTT. The genes are TRBV5-1 and TRBJ2-3; 11 nucleotides match TRBD2. After removal of 0 bases from V and 3 bases from J, the junction contained 3 bases not matched to a gene. Looked up from germline, CDR1 is SGHRS and CDR2 is YFSETQ. The CDR3 has 16 residues.

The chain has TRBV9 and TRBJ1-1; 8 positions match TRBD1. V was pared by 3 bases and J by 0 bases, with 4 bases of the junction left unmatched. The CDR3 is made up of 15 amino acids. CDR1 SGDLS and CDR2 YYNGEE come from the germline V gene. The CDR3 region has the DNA TGTGCCAGCAGCGCGAGGACAGGGATGAACACTGAAGCTTTCTTT. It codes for CASSARTGMNTEAFF.

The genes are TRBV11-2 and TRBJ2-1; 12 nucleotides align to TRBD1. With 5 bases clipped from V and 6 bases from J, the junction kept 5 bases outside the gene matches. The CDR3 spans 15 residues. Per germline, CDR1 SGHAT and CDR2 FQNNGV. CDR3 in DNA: TGTGCCAGCAGCCCTCGGGACAGGGGGCCCAATGAGCAGTTCTTC. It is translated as CASSPRDRGPNEQFF.

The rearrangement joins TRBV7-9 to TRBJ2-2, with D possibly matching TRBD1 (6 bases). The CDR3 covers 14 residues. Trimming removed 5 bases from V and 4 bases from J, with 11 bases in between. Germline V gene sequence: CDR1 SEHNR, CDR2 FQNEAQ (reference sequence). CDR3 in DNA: TGTGCCAGCAGCCCACAGGGAGCCACCGGGGAGCTGTTTTTT. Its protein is CASSPQGATGELFF. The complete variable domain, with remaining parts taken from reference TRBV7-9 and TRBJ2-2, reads DTGVSQNPRHKITKRGQNVTFRCDPISEHNRLYWYRQTLGQGPEFLTYFQNEAQLEKSRLLSDRFSAERPKGSFSTLEIQRTEQGDSAMYLCASSPQGATGELFFGEGSRLTVL.

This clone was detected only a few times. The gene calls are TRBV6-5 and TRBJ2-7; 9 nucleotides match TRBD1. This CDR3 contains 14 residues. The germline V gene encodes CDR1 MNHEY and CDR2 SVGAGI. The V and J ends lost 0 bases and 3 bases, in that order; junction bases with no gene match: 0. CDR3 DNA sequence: TGTGCCAGCAGTTACTCGGACAGGGGCTACGAGCAGTACTTC. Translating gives CASSYSDRGYEQYF.

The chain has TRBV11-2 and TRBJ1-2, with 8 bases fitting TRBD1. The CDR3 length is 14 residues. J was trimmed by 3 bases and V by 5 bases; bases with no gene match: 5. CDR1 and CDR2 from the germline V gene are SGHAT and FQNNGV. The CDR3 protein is CASSARTGHYGYTF. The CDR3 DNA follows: TGTGCCAGCAGCGCAAGGACAGGGCACTATGGCTACACCTTC. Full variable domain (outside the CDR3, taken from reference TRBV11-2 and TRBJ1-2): EAGVAQSPRYKIIEKRQSVAFWCNPISGHATLYWYQQILGQGPKLLIQFQNNGVVDDSQLPKDRFSAERLKGVDSTLKIQPAKLEDSAVYLCASSARTGHYGYTFGSGTRLTVV.

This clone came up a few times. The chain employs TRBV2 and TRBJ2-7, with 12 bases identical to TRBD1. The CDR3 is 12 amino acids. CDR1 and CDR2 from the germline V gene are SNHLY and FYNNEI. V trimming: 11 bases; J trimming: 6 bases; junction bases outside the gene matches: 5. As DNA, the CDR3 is TGTGCCGTGGGGACAGGGGGCGGCGAGCAGTACTTC. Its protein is CAVGTGGGEQYF.

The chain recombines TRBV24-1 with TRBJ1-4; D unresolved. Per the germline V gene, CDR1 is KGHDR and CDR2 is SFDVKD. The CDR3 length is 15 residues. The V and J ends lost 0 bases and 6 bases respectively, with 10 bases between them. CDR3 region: CATSDLPGEDEKLFF. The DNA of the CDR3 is TGTGCCACCAGTGATTTGCCTGGGGAGGATGAAAAACTGTTTTTT.

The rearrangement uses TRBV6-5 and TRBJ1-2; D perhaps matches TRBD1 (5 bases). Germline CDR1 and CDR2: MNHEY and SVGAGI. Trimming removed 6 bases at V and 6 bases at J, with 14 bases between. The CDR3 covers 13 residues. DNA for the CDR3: TGTGCCAGCAGCCGACAGTTCGACGATGGCTACACCTTC. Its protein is CASSRQFDDGYTF.

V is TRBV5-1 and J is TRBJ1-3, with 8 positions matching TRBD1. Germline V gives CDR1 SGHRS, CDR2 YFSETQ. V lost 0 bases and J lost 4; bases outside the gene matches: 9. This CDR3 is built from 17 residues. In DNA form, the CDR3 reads TGCGCCAGCAGCTTGGACGGCCCTAGGACAGGGGGAAACACCATATATTTT. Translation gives CASSLDGPRTGGNTIYF.

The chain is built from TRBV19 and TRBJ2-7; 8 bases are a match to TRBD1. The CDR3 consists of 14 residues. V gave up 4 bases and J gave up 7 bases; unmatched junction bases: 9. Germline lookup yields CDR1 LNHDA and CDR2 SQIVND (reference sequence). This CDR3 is CASSTGTGVPEQYF. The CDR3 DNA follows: TGTGCCAGTAGTACCGGGACAGGAGTTCCGGAGCAGTACTTC.

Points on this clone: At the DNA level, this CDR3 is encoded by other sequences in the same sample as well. CDR3 residues: CASSAGQGVYGYTF. The CDR3 DNA follows: TGCGCCAGCAGCGCGGGACAGGGGGTATATGGCTACACCTTC. This sequence joins TRBV5-1 and TRBJ1-2, with 11 bases aligning to TRBD1. CDR3 length: 14 residues. V trimming: 4 bases; J trimming: 5 bases; junction bases outside the gene matches: 4. Germline CDR1 reads SGHRS; CDR2 reads YFSETQ.

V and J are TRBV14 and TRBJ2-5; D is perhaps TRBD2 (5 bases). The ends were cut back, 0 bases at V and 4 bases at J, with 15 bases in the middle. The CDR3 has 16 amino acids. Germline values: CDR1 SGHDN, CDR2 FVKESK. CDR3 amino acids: CASSQEFSSRLETQYF. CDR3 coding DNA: TGTGCCAGCAGCCAAGAGTTTTCTAGCCGGCTAGAGACCCAGTACTTC.